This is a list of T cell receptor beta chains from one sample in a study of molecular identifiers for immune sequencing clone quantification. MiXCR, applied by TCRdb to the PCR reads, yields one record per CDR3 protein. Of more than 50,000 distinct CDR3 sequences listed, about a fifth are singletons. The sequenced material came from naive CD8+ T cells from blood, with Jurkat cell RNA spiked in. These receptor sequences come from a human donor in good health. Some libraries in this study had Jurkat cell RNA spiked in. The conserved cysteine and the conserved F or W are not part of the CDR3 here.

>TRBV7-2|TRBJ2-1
ASSLRGALAGGAYNEQF
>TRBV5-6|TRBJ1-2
ASSLRSEIVGGYT
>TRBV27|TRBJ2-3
ASSFLSTDTQY
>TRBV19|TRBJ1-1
ASSIFGNTEAF
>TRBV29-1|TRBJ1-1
SAMAGPTEAF
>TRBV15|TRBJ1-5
ATSREESNQPQH
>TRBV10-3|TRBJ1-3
AITGAGAGNTIY
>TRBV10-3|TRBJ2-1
AISEPGLAGFEQF
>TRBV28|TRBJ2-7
ASSPGTTVSEQY
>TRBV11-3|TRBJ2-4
ASSLEGTAIPPEY
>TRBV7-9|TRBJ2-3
ASSPPSFYADTQY